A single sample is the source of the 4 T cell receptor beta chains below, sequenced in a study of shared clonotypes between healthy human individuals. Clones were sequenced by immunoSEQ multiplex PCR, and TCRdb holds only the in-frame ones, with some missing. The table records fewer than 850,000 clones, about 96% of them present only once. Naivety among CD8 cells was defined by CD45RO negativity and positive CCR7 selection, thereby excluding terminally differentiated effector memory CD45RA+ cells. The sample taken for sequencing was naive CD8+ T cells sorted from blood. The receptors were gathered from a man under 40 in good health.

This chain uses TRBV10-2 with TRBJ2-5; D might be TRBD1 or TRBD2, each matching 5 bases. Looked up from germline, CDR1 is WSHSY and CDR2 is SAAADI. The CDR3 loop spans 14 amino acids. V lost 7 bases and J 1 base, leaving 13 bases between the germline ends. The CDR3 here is CASKERGAQETQYF. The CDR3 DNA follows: TGCGCCAGCAAAGAAAGAGGGGCCCAAGAGACCCAGTACTTC.

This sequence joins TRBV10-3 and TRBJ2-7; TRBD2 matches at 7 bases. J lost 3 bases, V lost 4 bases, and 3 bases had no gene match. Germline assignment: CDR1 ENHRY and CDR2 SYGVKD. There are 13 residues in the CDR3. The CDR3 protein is CAISGGGGYEQYF. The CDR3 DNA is TGTGCCATCAGTGGCGGGGGTGGCTACGAGCAGTACTTC.

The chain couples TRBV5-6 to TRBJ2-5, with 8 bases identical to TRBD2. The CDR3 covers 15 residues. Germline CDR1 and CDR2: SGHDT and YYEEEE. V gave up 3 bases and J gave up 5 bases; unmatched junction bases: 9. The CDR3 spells CASSWETGLGETQYF. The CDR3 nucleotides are TGTGCCAGCAGCTGGGAGACGGGACTAGGGGAGACCCAGTACTTC.

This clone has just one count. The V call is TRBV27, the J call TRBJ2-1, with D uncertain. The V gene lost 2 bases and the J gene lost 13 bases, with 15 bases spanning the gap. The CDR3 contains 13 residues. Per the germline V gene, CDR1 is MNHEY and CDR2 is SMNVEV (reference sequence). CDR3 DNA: TGTGCCAGCAGTTTAGTATTTAAGTCAGAACAGTTCTTC. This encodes CASSLVFKSEQFF.